These 4 T cell receptor beta chains originate from one sample sequenced in a study of blood T cell repertoires in COVID-19. The repertoire was sequenced with immunoSEQ multiplex PCR; TCRdb's copy has only in-frame clones and lacks some. The repertoire holds 75,000 to 95,000 clones, about 78% seen once, with just over 35% in the top ten. Source material: peripheral blood. These TCRs come from a man aged 60-69 years with COVID-19, enrolled during active disease.

The J gene is TRBJ1-5, the V gene TRBV2; maybe TRBD1 (6 bases). Trimming removed 11 bases at V and 4 bases at J, with 21 bases between. Germline V gives CDR1 SNHLY, CDR2 FYNNEI. The CDR3 consists of 15 residues. For the CDR3, the DNA is TGTGCCTCCAGGACCGGGCAGGGGACAAATCAGCCCCAGCATTTT. Translating gives CASRTGQGTNQPQHF.

Only one count was recorded for this clone. The chain links TRBV13 to TRBJ2-1, with TRBD2 matching over 13 bases. The germline gives CDR1 PRHDT, CDR2 FYEKMQ (reference sequence). The J segment lost 9 bases and the V segment lost 5 bases, leaving 10 bases of the junction unmatched. This CDR3 is 16 amino acids long. CDR3 in DNA: TGTGCCAGCAGCAAAGATGGGACTAGCGGGGTGGGTGAGCAGTTCTTC. Its translation is CASSKDGTSGVGEQFF.

The gene calls are TRBV4-1 and TRBJ2-2; 10 bases agree with TRBD2. The V and J ends lost 3 bases and 1 base, in that order; junction bases with no gene match: 8. The length of the CDR3 is 18 residues. CDR1 MGHRA and CDR2 YSYEKL come from the germline V gene. DNA for the CDR3: TGCGCCAGCAGCCAGGCTAGCGGGGGCCGGGTGAACACCGGGGAGCTGTTTTTT. Amino acids: CASSQASGGRVNTGELFF.

Only a few counts were recorded for this clone. The chain carries TRBV7-3 and TRBJ2-1, with TRBD2 matching 8 bases. The CDR3 loop spans 16 amino acids. J gave up 5 bases and V 1 base, and 7 bases lay outside the gene matches. The germline CDR1 and CDR2 sequences are SGHTA and FQGTGA. The CDR3 spells CASSLRAASGHNEQFF. The CDR3 DNA follows: TGTGCCAGCAGCTTAAGGGCGGCTAGCGGGCACAATGAGCAGTTCTTC.